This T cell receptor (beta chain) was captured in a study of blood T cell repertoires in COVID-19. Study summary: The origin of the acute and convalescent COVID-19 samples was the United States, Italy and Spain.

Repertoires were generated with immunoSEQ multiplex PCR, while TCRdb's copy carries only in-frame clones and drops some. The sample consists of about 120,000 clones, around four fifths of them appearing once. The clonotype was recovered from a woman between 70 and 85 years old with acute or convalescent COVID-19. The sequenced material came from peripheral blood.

This CDR3 reads CASSRTGNNYGYTF. The DNA for the CDR3 is TGTGCCAGCAGTCGGACAGGGAATAACTATGGCTACACCTTC. This chain links TRBV6-5 with TRBJ1-2, with 8 bases lining up with TRBD1. The germline V gene has CDR1 MNHEY and CDR2 SVGAGI. This CDR3 region has 14 residues. Unmatched junction bases numbered 3, after V lost 5 bases and J lost 1 base.